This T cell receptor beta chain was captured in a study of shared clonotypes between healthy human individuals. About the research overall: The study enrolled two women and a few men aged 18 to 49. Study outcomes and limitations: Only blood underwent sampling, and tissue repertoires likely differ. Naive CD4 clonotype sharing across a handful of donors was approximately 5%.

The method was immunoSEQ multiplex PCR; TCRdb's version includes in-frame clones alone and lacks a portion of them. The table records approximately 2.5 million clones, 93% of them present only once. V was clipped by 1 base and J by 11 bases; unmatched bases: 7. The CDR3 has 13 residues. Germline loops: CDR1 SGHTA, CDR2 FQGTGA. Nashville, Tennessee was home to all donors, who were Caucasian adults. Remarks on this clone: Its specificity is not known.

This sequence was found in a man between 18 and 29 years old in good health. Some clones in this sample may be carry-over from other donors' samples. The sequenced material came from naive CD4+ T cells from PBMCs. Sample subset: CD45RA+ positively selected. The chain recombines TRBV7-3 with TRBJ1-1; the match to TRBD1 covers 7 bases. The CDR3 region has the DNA TGTGCCAGCAGCTTAATGAGGGGGCGAACGGCTTTCTTT. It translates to CASSLMRGRTAFF.